The entry that follows covers one TCR beta chain sequence. Its antigen remains unknown. The CDR3 is 12 residues long. Germline CDR1 reads DFQATT; CDR2 reads SNEGSKA (reference sequence). V was pared by 3 bases and J by 7 bases, with 9 bases between. This sample is part of a study of Ad26.COV2.S vaccination and SARS-CoV-2 variants. Sample treatment: about 20 received Ad26.COV2.S at low or high dose, single or two shots; roughly 5 received placebo; per-sample allocation not given. Samples were taken on day 63 after the first vaccine or placebo injection. Sequenced by immunoSEQ multiplex PCR; TCRdb stores in-frame clones only, minus some. The table lists roughly 500,000 clones, 75% to 90% of them singletons. General study findings and limits: Measures of TCR breadth and depth may have fallen short of total T cell responses. Individuals receiving vaccine had higher spike-specific TCR breadth than placebo recipients did.

This chain links TRBV20-1 with TRBJ1-4, with a tentative D call TRBD1 (5 bases). Sequencing used peripheral blood, obtained in a trial of Ad26.COV2.S vaccine versus placebo. This receptor was obtained from a person aged 18-65 years who received the Ad26.COV2.S COVID-19 vaccine or a placebo. This CDR3 reads CSASQGTEKLFF. CDR3 DNA sequence: TGCAGTGCTAGTCAGGGCACTGAAAAACTGTTTTTT.